This paragraph reports one T cell receptor (beta chain). The sample originates from a study of blood T cell repertoires in COVID-19. Sequencing used immunoSEQ multiplex PCR; TCRdb keeps in-frame clones, though not all of them. This sample has about 59,000 clones, with around 87% found just once. Sequencing used peripheral blood. The source of this sequence is a man aged 60 to 75 with active or convalescent COVID-19.

CDR3 loop: CASSLGQSYNSPLHF. CDR3 bases: TGTGCCAGCAGCCTGGGACAGTCCTATAATTCACCCCTCCACTTT. This chain uses TRBV6-6 with TRBJ1-6, with 7 bases aligning to TRBD1. With 6 bases clipped from V and 1 base from J, the junction kept 3 bases outside the gene matches. Germline V gene sequence: CDR1 MNHNY, CDR2 SVGAGI (reference sequence). This CDR3 is 15 amino acids long.